These T cell receptor beta chains were read from a single sample in a study of cytomegalovirus exposure and HLA in healthy donors. Sequenced by immunoSEQ multiplex PCR; TCRdb stores in-frame clones only, minus some. The sample includes 55,000 to 75,000 clones, more than 85% of them seen just once. Sequenced input: PBMCs. The source is a woman in her late teens or twenties in good health and CMV-seropositive. CDR3s include the opening cysteine and the closing phenylalanine or tryptophan. The order of the fields is CDR3 DNA, CDR3 protein, J gene, D gene, clone size, V gene. The D gene is left open where the match is weak. Clone size is stated in some rows and not others, as once, few, many or a class when expanded.

cdr3_nt: TGTGCCAGCACTCAAGACTCCCCCTACAATGAGCAGTTCTTC
cdr3_aa: CASTQDSPYNEQFF
j_call: TRBJ2-1
d_call: .
clone_size: .
v_call: TRBV6-5

cdr3_nt: TGTGCCAGCTCACTAGCGGGGTCCACCTACGAGCAGTACTTC
cdr3_aa: CASSLAGSTYEQYF
j_call: TRBJ2-7
d_call: TRBD2
clone_size: .
v_call: TRBV13

cdr3_nt: TGTGCCAGCAGTTTGCCAACAGGACAGGCCAGTTCCTACGAGCAGTACTTC
cdr3_aa: CASSLPTGQASSYEQYF
j_call: TRBJ2-7
d_call: TRBD1
clone_size: .
v_call: TRBV28

cdr3_nt: TGCAGCGTTGAGGACAGGGGCGCGGAAGGCTACACCTTC
cdr3_aa: CSVEDRGAEGYTF
j_call: TRBJ1-2
d_call: TRBD1
clone_size: .
v_call: TRBV29-1

cdr3_nt: TGTGCCACCAGCAGATCTAAGGGAACAGGGAAGCAGTTCTTC
cdr3_aa: CATSRSKGTGKQFF
j_call: TRBJ2-1
d_call: .
clone_size: .
v_call: TRBV15

cdr3_nt: TGTGCCAGCAGCTTAGCGCAGGGACTAGCGGGACCCACAGATACGCAGTATTTT
cdr3_aa: CASSLAQGLAGPTDTQYF
j_call: TRBJ2-3
d_call: TRBD2
clone_size: .
v_call: TRBV7-6

cdr3_nt: TGCGCCAGCAGCTTAATGGGGCAGACTGAGCTCGTAGCTTTCTTT
cdr3_aa: CASSLMGQTELVAFF
j_call: TRBJ1-1
d_call: .
clone_size: .
v_call: TRBV5-1

cdr3_nt: TGTGCCAGTAAGGGACAGCAAGAGACCCAGTACTTC
cdr3_aa: CASKGQQETQYF
j_call: TRBJ2-5
d_call: TRBD1
clone_size: .
v_call: TRBV19

cdr3_nt: TGTGCCATCAGTGAGTCCCGACTAGCGGGGGGCTTACAAGAGACCCAGTACTTC
cdr3_aa: CAISESRLAGGLQETQYF
j_call: TRBJ2-5
d_call: TRBD2
clone_size: .
v_call: TRBV10-3

cdr3_nt: TGTGCCACCAGCAGAAACGTCGGGACAAACTATGGCTACACCTTC
cdr3_aa: CATSRNVGTNYGYTF
j_call: TRBJ1-2
d_call: .
clone_size: .
v_call: TRBV15

cdr3_nt: TGCAGTGCTCTACAGGACTACGAGCAGTACTTC
cdr3_aa: CSALQDYEQYF
j_call: TRBJ2-7
d_call: .
clone_size: .
v_call: TRBV20-1

cdr3_nt: TGTGCCAGCAGCGCAGGGGGAGGTGGAAACACCATATATTTT
cdr3_aa: CASSAGGGGNTIYF
j_call: TRBJ1-3
d_call: TRBD1
clone_size: .
v_call: TRBV9

cdr3_nt: TGTGCCAGCAGTTTAGCGGGGACAGGGGGCAGGGAGCTGTTTTTT
cdr3_aa: CASSLAGTGGRELFF
j_call: TRBJ2-2
d_call: TRBD1
clone_size: .
v_call: TRBV28

cdr3_nt: TGTGCCAGCAGCGCACACTCGACTAGCGGGAGGACGGATACGCAGTATTTT
cdr3_aa: CASSAHSTSGRTDTQYF
j_call: TRBJ2-3
d_call: TRBD2
clone_size: .
v_call: TRBV13

cdr3_nt: TGCGCCAGCAGCTTCTTTGCGGTTCAAGAGACCCAGTACTTC
cdr3_aa: CASSFFAVQETQYF
j_call: TRBJ2-5
d_call: .
clone_size: .
v_call: TRBV5-1

cdr3_nt: TGTGCCAGCAGCCTAATCGGGACAGCCTTAGAGCAGTTCTTC
cdr3_aa: CASSLIGTALEQFF
j_call: TRBJ2-1
d_call: TRBD1
clone_size: .
v_call: TRBV7-3

cdr3_nt: TGTGCCAGCAGTTCCCTCGGGACAAGGGCCTACGAGCAGTACTTC
cdr3_aa: CASSSLGTRAYEQYF
j_call: TRBJ2-7
d_call: .
clone_size: .
v_call: TRBV7-4

cdr3_nt: TGTGCCTGCAACCGGCTACTAGCGAACAGGGAGCTGTTTTTT
cdr3_aa: CACNRLLANRELFF
j_call: TRBJ2-2
d_call: TRBD2
clone_size: .
v_call: TRBV30

cdr3_nt: TGTGCCAGCAGCTTAGCGGGACAGCTCTCTGGAAACACCATATATTTT
cdr3_aa: CASSLAGQLSGNTIYF
j_call: TRBJ1-3
d_call: TRBD1
clone_size: .
v_call: TRBV7-6

cdr3_nt: TGTGCCAGCAGTTTATGGAGGAAACAGCAGTACTTC
cdr3_aa: CASSLWRKQQYF
j_call: TRBJ2-7
d_call: .
clone_size: .
v_call: TRBV28

cdr3_nt: TGTGCCAGCAGCGTCCGACGGACAGGAAGTTCTGGGGCCAACGTCCTGACTTTC
cdr3_aa: CASSVRRTGSSGANVLTF
j_call: TRBJ2-6
d_call: TRBD1
clone_size: .
v_call: TRBV2

cdr3_nt: TGCGCCAGCAGCTTTGACAGTTACAATACCTACGAGCAGTACTTC
cdr3_aa: CASSFDSYNTYEQYF
j_call: TRBJ2-7
d_call: .
clone_size: .
v_call: TRBV5-1

cdr3_nt: TGTGCCTGGAGACCAAAGGGGGCCAATGAGCAGTTCTTC
cdr3_aa: CAWRPKGANEQFF
j_call: TRBJ2-1
d_call: TRBD1
clone_size: .
v_call: TRBV30

cdr3_nt: TGTGCCAGCAGCTTAAGGACAGGGACGCGGGAGACCCAGTACTTC
cdr3_aa: CASSLRTGTRETQYF
j_call: TRBJ2-5
d_call: TRBD1
clone_size: .
v_call: TRBV7-8

cdr3_nt: TGCGCCAGCAGCCAAGACGAGGTATTACCCCGCTCTGGGGCCAACGTCCTGACTTTC
cdr3_aa: CASSQDEVLPRSGANVLTF
j_call: TRBJ2-6
d_call: .
clone_size: .
v_call: TRBV4-1

cdr3_nt: TGTGCCAGCAGCCGCAGGGGGGCGGGGATGAACACTGAAGCTTTCTTT
cdr3_aa: CASSRRGAGMNTEAFF
j_call: TRBJ1-1
d_call: TRBD1
clone_size: .
v_call: TRBV7-9

cdr3_nt: TGTGCCAGCAGTGAACAAACTGGGGCCAACGTCCTGACTTTC
cdr3_aa: CASSEQTGANVLTF
j_call: TRBJ2-6
d_call: .
clone_size: once
v_call: TRBV6-1

cdr3_nt: TGTGCCACCAGCAGAGTAGGAGACTTAAAGACAGCTACCTACGAGCAGTACTTC
cdr3_aa: CATSRVGDLKTATYEQYF
j_call: TRBJ2-7
d_call: .
clone_size: .
v_call: TRBV15

cdr3_nt: TGTGCCAGCAGTGTATCATCCGGGACAGGGGCCACAGATACGCAGTATTTT
cdr3_aa: CASSVSSGTGATDTQYF
j_call: TRBJ2-3
d_call: TRBD1
clone_size: .
v_call: TRBV6-1

cdr3_nt: TGTGCCAGCAAGACCGGAGGGAGAGAAGAGACCCAGTACTTC
cdr3_aa: CASKTGGREETQYF
j_call: TRBJ2-5
d_call: .
clone_size: .
v_call: TRBV7-9

cdr3_nt: TGTGCCATCAGTGAGTCCCGACAGGGTTCCTACGAGCAGTACTTC
cdr3_aa: CAISESRQGSYEQYF
j_call: TRBJ2-7
d_call: TRBD1
clone_size: .
v_call: TRBV10-3

cdr3_nt: TGTGCCAGCGGACTCCAAGAGACCCAGTACTTC
cdr3_aa: CASGLQETQYF
j_call: TRBJ2-5
d_call: .
clone_size: .
v_call: TRBV28

cdr3_nt: TGTGCCAGCAGCATTAGGGGGAGGGGCGCAGATACGCAGTATTTT
cdr3_aa: CASSIRGRGADTQYF
j_call: TRBJ2-3
d_call: .
clone_size: .
v_call: TRBV9

cdr3_nt: TGTGCCTGGAGTCTCGTCGGGGAGCTGTTTTTT
cdr3_aa: CAWSLVGELFF
j_call: TRBJ2-2
d_call: .
clone_size: .
v_call: TRBV30

cdr3_nt: TGTGCCAGCAGCCCCGGCCTCTGGACAGCGCAAGGCTACACCTTC
cdr3_aa: CASSPGLWTAQGYTF
j_call: TRBJ1-2
d_call: .
clone_size: .
v_call: TRBV9

cdr3_nt: TGCAGCGTTGTATCTGGGGGGGCCGGTGAGCAGTTCTTC
cdr3_aa: CSVVSGGAGEQFF
j_call: TRBJ2-1
d_call: .
clone_size: .
v_call: TRBV29-1

cdr3_nt: TGTGCCTGGACTCTAACAGTGAAGAACACCGGGGAGCTGTTTTTT
cdr3_aa: CAWTLTVKNTGELFF
j_call: TRBJ2-2
d_call: .
clone_size: .
v_call: TRBV30

cdr3_nt: TGTGCCAGCAGCTTGGGGACTAGCAGCTACAATGAGCAGTTCTTC
cdr3_aa: CASSLGTSSYNEQFF
j_call: TRBJ2-1
d_call: TRBD2
clone_size: .
v_call: TRBV5-4

cdr3_nt: TGTGCCAGCAGACGAGCGGGGGGCACAGATACGCAGTATTTT
cdr3_aa: CASRRAGGTDTQYF
j_call: TRBJ2-3
d_call: TRBD2
clone_size: .
v_call: TRBV6-6

cdr3_nt: TGCGCCAGCAGCCAGCCTACCCGGGACTCCAGACTTTATGGCTACACCTTC
cdr3_aa: CASSQPTRDSRLYGYTF
j_call: TRBJ1-2
d_call: .
clone_size: .
v_call: TRBV4-1

cdr3_nt: TGTGCCAGTAGTTTGGGCCCGGATGGGGGCTACACCTTC
cdr3_aa: CASSLGPDGGYTF
j_call: TRBJ1-2
d_call: .
clone_size: .
v_call: TRBV19

cdr3_nt: TGTGCCAGCAGCTTAGGACAGGGGGGAATAAGCACAGATACGCAGTATTTT
cdr3_aa: CASSLGQGGISTDTQYF
j_call: TRBJ2-3
d_call: TRBD1
clone_size: .
v_call: TRBV11-2

cdr3_nt: TGTGCCAGCAGTGACTGGAGGGAAGTAGGCACAGATACGCAGTATTTT
cdr3_aa: CASSDWREVGTDTQYF
j_call: TRBJ2-3
d_call: .
clone_size: .
v_call: TRBV6-4

cdr3_nt: TGTGCCAGCAGCCAAGATTCATACGAGCAGTACTTC
cdr3_aa: CASSQDSYEQYF
j_call: TRBJ2-7
d_call: .
clone_size: .
v_call: TRBV4-2

cdr3_nt: TGCGCCAGCAGCCCTCCAGGGATGGGTGGCCGTGAGCAGTTCTTC
cdr3_aa: CASSPPGMGGREQFF
j_call: TRBJ2-1
d_call: .
clone_size: .
v_call: TRBV4-3

cdr3_nt: TGCGCCAGCAGCCTAGGACAGAGCACAGATACGCAGTATTTT
cdr3_aa: CASSLGQSTDTQYF
j_call: TRBJ2-3
d_call: .
clone_size: .
v_call: TRBV5-1

cdr3_nt: TGTGCCAGCCTGCCTCCGGGACACTTGAACACTGAAGCTTTCTTT
cdr3_aa: CASLPPGHLNTEAFF
j_call: TRBJ1-1
d_call: .
clone_size: .
v_call: TRBV6-1

cdr3_nt: TGTGCCAGCAGTTTAAGCGTCAGGACTATGGCCTTCCAAGAGACCCAGTACTTC
cdr3_aa: CASSLSVRTMAFQETQYF
j_call: TRBJ2-5
d_call: .
clone_size: .
v_call: TRBV27

cdr3_nt: TGTGCCAGCAGGGACAGGGGGGCAGATACGCAGTATTTT
cdr3_aa: CASRDRGADTQYF
j_call: TRBJ2-3
d_call: TRBD1
clone_size: .
v_call: TRBV2

cdr3_nt: TGTGCCAGCAGCTTCGGCCGGGACTTCGGCACAGATACGCAGTATTTT
cdr3_aa: CASSFGRDFGTDTQYF
j_call: TRBJ2-3
d_call: .
clone_size: .
v_call: TRBV4-2

cdr3_nt: TGCGCCAGCAGCCCGGTTGAGGCGGGGCACAATGAGCAGTTCTTC
cdr3_aa: CASSPVEAGHNEQFF
j_call: TRBJ2-1
d_call: .
clone_size: .
v_call: TRBV4-1

cdr3_nt: TGTGCCAGTACCATACTAGCGGCCCCGAACACCGGGGAGCTGTTTTTT
cdr3_aa: CASTILAAPNTGELFF
j_call: TRBJ2-2
d_call: TRBD2
clone_size: .
v_call: TRBV19

cdr3_nt: TGTGCCATCAGTGAGAACAGGGTCTCCTCCTATAATTCACCCCTCCACTTT
cdr3_aa: CAISENRVSSYNSPLHF
j_call: TRBJ1-6
d_call: .
clone_size: .
v_call: TRBV10-3

cdr3_nt: TGTGCCACCAGCAGAGATGGTCTAGCGGGTTACACAGATACGCAGTATTTT
cdr3_aa: CATSRDGLAGYTDTQYF
j_call: TRBJ2-3
d_call: TRBD2
clone_size: .
v_call: TRBV15

cdr3_nt: TGTGCCAGCAGCTGGACTAGTTACAATGAGCAGTTCTTC
cdr3_aa: CASSWTSYNEQFF
j_call: TRBJ2-1
d_call: TRBD2
clone_size: .
v_call: TRBV7-8

cdr3_nt: TGTGCCAGCAGCTTGCGAGGGGGGGCCGGAGAGACCCAGTACTTC
cdr3_aa: CASSLRGGAGETQYF
j_call: TRBJ2-5
d_call: .
clone_size: few
v_call: TRBV5-5

cdr3_nt: TGCAGCGTTGAATGGGGACATCGAGAAGCTTTCTTT
cdr3_aa: CSVEWGHREAFF
j_call: TRBJ1-1
d_call: .
clone_size: .
v_call: TRBV29-1

cdr3_nt: TGTGCCAGCCACCCTCGGGAGGGAGGGCCAAGTCCCGAGCAGTACTTC
cdr3_aa: CASHPREGGPSPEQYF
j_call: TRBJ2-7
d_call: TRBD2
clone_size: .
v_call: TRBV27

cdr3_nt: TGCGCCAGCAGCCAAGTCGTCGCGGGGTTAAATTCACCCCTCCACTTT
cdr3_aa: CASSQVVAGLNSPLHF
j_call: TRBJ1-6
d_call: .
clone_size: .
v_call: TRBV4-1

cdr3_nt: TGTGCCTGCACCCGGTTACAGGGACCCTACGAGCAGTACTTC
cdr3_aa: CACTRLQGPYEQYF
j_call: TRBJ2-7
d_call: .
clone_size: .
v_call: TRBV6-6